Given below is one T cell receptor (beta chain) in context. Its antigen is unknown. Donors had nominal health at sampling but likely had unrecorded immune exposures. This sample is drawn from a study of cytomegalovirus exposure and HLA in healthy donors. Study overall: Earlier, roughly 120 million unique TCR beta sequences were recovered from around 200 million T cells by an analysis.

General study findings and limits: As a later analysis showed, a missense DCLRE1C variant was linked to trimming of TCR beta V- and J-genes.

With 60 Vbeta and 13 Jbeta primers, the PCR was carried out. Sequencing was performed with immunoSEQ multiplex PCR; in TCRdb, only in-frame clones are kept and a portion is missing. The table records 200,000 to 300,000 clones, almost 85% of them present only once. The sequenced material came from PBMCs. This receptor was identified in a woman between 35 and 50 years old in good health and CMV-seropositive.

The CDR3 region has the DNA TGTGCCAGCAGTTTATCAGCTAGCGGGAGGTATACCGGGGAGCTGTTTTTT. It codes for CASSLSASGRYTGELFF. This chain links TRBV27 with TRBJ2-2, with 11 bases that match TRBD2. The CDR3 length is 17 residues. Germline CDR1 is MNHEY and CDR2 is SMNVEV (reference sequence). Trimming cost V 0 bases and J 5 bases; bases outside gene matches: 5.